This T cell receptor beta chain came from a study of T cells in localized non-small cell lung cancer. Method: immunoSEQ multiplex PCR; TCRdb's copy keeps in-frame clones and lacks some. The sample yields 25,000 to 35,000 clones, around 93% seen once. In regard to this clone: Its antigen is unknown.

V dropped 8 bases and J dropped 0 bases, with 5 bases sitting between them. Germline values: CDR1 MDHEN, CDR2 SYDVKM. CDR3 length: 12 residues. Findings and caveats of the study: A raised T cell density in blood coincided with lengthier overall survival. Sequence data derive from only one tumor region, so heterogeneity remains possible. A median of around 60 of the top 100 tumor clones appeared in adjacent lung, which was paired and uninvolved. Clonality peaked in uninvolved adjacent lung rather than tumor.

The sequence was obtained from a female donor aged 60 or older with stage I lung adenocarcinoma. This chain connects TRBV28 to TRBJ1-5; no clear D gene. Sequenced material: peripheral blood, taken before any cancer treatment. CDR3 nucleotides: TGTGCCAGCTACGATAGCAATCAGCCCCAGCATTTT. Amino acids: CASYDSNQPQHF. The whole variable domain, remainder taken from reference TRBV28 and TRBJ1-5, is DVKVTQSSRYLVKRTGEKVFLECVQDMDHENMFWYRQDPGLGLRLIYFSYDVKMKEKGDIPEGYSVSREKKERFSLILESASTNQTSMYLCASYDSNQPQHFGDGTRLSIL.